This passage covers 10 T cell receptor beta chains from one sample sequenced in a study of blood T cell repertoires in COVID-19. Some clones are missing from TCRdb's copy, which holds only in-frame ones; the method was immunoSEQ multiplex PCR. The profile shows some 100,000 clones, 85% of them singletons. The sequencing input was peripheral blood. These receptor sequences come from a woman in her 70s with active or convalescent COVID-19.

V gene TRBV19 combines with J gene TRBJ1-3; 8 bases are a match to TRBD1. The V and J ends lost 4 bases and 0 bases, in that order; junction bases with no gene match: 5. Per the germline V gene, CDR1 is LNHDA and CDR2 is SQIVND (reference sequence). The CDR3 loop spans 16 amino acids. The CDR3 sequence is CASSTGQGSSGNTIYF. CDR3 in DNA: TGTGCCAGTAGTACCGGACAGGGATCCTCTGGAAACACCATATATTTT.

V and J are TRBV12-3 or TRBV12-4 and TRBJ1-1, with 11 bases identical to TRBD1. V shed 6 bases and J 8 bases; nucleotides not matched to a gene: 5. There are 13 residues in the CDR3. Written as DNA, the CDR3 is TGTGCCAGCAGGACCGGGACAGGGGGAGAAGCTTTCTTT. Translating it yields CASRTGTGGEAFF.

The chain has TRBV7-9 and TRBJ1-2; 8 bases fit TRBD1. This CDR3 spans 14 amino acids. The V segment lost 2 bases and the J segment 9 bases; nucleotides outside the gene matches: 8. CDR1 and CDR2 (germline): SEHNR, FQNEAQ (reference sequence). The CDR3, as DNA: TGTGCCAGCAGCTTACAGCAGGGGGCTCAGAGCTACACCTTC. Its protein is CASSLQQGAQSYTF.

This chain links TRBV5-6 with TRBJ1-2; a weak D match, TRBD1 (5 bases). CDR1 and CDR2 from the germline V gene are SGHDT and YYEEEE. V lost 4 bases, J lost 4 bases, and 14 bases lay in between. The CDR3 loop spans 14 amino acids. CDR3: CASSPGFQGYGYTF. CDR3 nucleotides: TGTGCCAGCAGCCCCGGATTCCAGGGCTATGGCTACACCTTC.

The rearrangement links TRBV11-3 to TRBJ1-1; no firm D call. Germline CDR1 is SGHNT and CDR2 is YENEEA. The length of the CDR3 is 12 residues. V lost 6 bases, J lost 0 bases, and 5 bases lay in between. The CDR3 region has the DNA TGTGCCAGCAGTCAGATGAACACTGAAGCTTTCTTT. It translates to CASSQMNTEAFF.

The CDR3 loop is CASSSGTDSYF. CDR3 DNA: TGTGCCAGCAGTTCCGGGACGGACAGCTACTTC. The V gene is TRBV12-3 or TRBV12-4, the J gene TRBJ2-5; D is perhaps TRBD1 (6 bases). The V end lost 4 bases, the J end lost 14 bases, and 14 bases lay between the germline ends. This CDR3 is 11 amino acids long.

The V gene is TRBV5-4, the J gene TRBJ1-1; D perhaps matches TRBD1 (6 bases). This CDR3 is 14 amino acids long. Trimming pared 4 bases from V and 4 bases from J, leaving 14 bases between. Germline V gene data show CDR1 as SGHNT and CDR2 as YYREEE (reference sequence). Here the CDR3 reads CASSKEGGFTEAFF. CDR3 sequence (DNA): TGTGCCAGCAGCAAAGAGGGGGGGTTCACTGAAGCTTTCTTT.

The sample holds a few counts of this clone. The chain joins TRBV24-1 to TRBJ2-2; TRBD2 might be the D (6 bases). Germline values: CDR1 KGHDR, CDR2 SFDVKD. V shed 9 bases and J shed 0 bases, with 7 bases lying between them. The CDR3 covers 13 residues. Written as DNA, the CDR3 is TGTGCCACCGCGGGACCGAACACCGGGGAGCTGTTTTTT. Its translation: CATAGPNTGELFF.

This clone has more than one count but fewer than ten. This sequence joins TRBV19 and TRBJ1-6, with 7 bases lining up with TRBD1. J was trimmed by 8 bases and V by 5 bases; bases with no gene match: 6. The CDR3 is made up of 14 amino acids. Germline CDR1 LNHDA, CDR2 SQIVND (reference sequence). The CDR3, as DNA: TGTGCCAGTAGTGCCGACAGGGTCGATTCACCCCTCCACTTT. Amino acid sequence: CASSADRVDSPLHF.

The rearrangement links TRBV27 to TRBJ2-7; D is uncertain. CDR1 and CDR2 from the germline V gene are MNHEY and SMNVEV (reference sequence). V was clipped by 3 bases and J by 6 bases, with 6 bases between them. CDR3 length equals 11 residues. CDR3 sequence: CASSLRGEQYF. The CDR3, as DNA: TGTGCCAGCAGTTTGCGAGGCGAGCAGTACTTC.